This TCR beta chain was retrieved from a study of radiation and T cells in renal cell carcinoma. Repertoires were generated with immunoSEQ multiplex PCR, while TCRdb's copy carries only in-frame clones and drops some. Counted here are approximately 92,000 clones, around four fifths occurring once; the ten biggest clones make up more than 9%. With regard to this clone: Its antigen remains unknown.

Whole-study results and caveats: No pretreatment tumor biopsies were available for baseline clonotypes.

This sample's time point: blood 4 weeks post-SBRT, at nephrectomy. Noted treatment: 15 Gy SBRT to primary tumor, nephrectomy 4 weeks later. The receptor comes from a middle-aged man with renal cell carcinoma. Sequencing used blood, obtained from a patient whose treatment included radiotherapy and nephrectomy.

CDR3 in amino acids: CASSPGDRGRYEQYF. CDR3 nucleotide sequence: TGTGCCAGCAGCCCGGGTGACAGGGGAAGGTACGAGCAGTACTTC. The J gene is TRBJ2-7, the V gene TRBV6-5; TRBD1 matches 8 bases. V lost 6 bases and J lost 4; bases outside the gene matches: 11. This CDR3 has 15 amino acids. CDR1 MNHEY and CDR2 SVGAGI come from the germline V gene.